The entry that follows covers one T cell receptor beta chain sequence. Libraries were prepared by immunoSEQ multiplex PCR; TCRdb keeps only in-frame clonotypes and omits some of them. Counted here are 200,000 to 300,000 clones, around 84% occurring once; the ten biggest clones make up about 2.3%. The data originate from a study of blood T cell repertoires in COVID-19. About the study: Acute-phase and convalescent COVID-19 samples originated in the United States, Italy and Spain.

V lost 4 bases to trimming and J lost 6 bases; unmatched junction nucleotides: 7. Germline CDR1 reads SGDLS; CDR2 reads YYNGEE. The CDR3 length is 16 residues. The V and J genes are TRBV9 and TRBJ2-2; 12 positions match TRBD1. The TCR originated in a man aged 40-50 years who had recovered from COVID-19. Sequenced sample: peripheral blood. Here the CDR3 reads CASSLTGQGASGELFF. The CDR3 coding sequence is TGTGCCAGCAGCCTTACGGGACAGGGGGCCTCCGGGGAGCTGTTTTTT.